This TCR beta chain was obtained from a study of CD8 T cells in Susac syndrome. Overall study: Sequenced Susac syndrome patients included five or six with active disease and under ten who were in remission.

TEMRA cells were FACS-enriched, unlike CD8+ and CD4+ T cells, which were negatively isolated. Points on this clonotype: Its specificity is unknown.

An amount of RNA that ranged from about 0.45 to 1 ug was reverse transcribed with random hexamers. Amplification of TCR beta CDR3 used immunoSEQ multiplex PCR across 54 Vbeta and 13 Jbeta. TCRdb re-called the immunoSEQ multiplex PCR reads with MiXCR, one entry per CDR3 protein. The sample shows 100,000 to 150,000 distinct CDR3 sequences, about 93% of them seen only once. CDR1 LGHNT and CDR2 FRNRAP come from the germline V gene. This CDR3 has 12 residues. V lost 7 bases and J lost 4, with 10 bases in between. Findings and caveats of the study: CD8+ clonal expansion in Susac peaked in TEMRA cells and active patients.

The TCR originated in a human donor with Susac syndrome. The specimen sequenced was CD8+ T cells from PBMCs. The chain couples TRBV12-5 to TRBJ1-2, with D tentatively TRBD1 (5 bases). The CDR3 here is CASAGGGYGYTF. The CDR3 nucleotides are TGTGCTAGTGCCGGGGGTGGCTATGGCTACACCTTC.